This TCR beta chain was observed in a study of cytomegalovirus exposure and HLA in healthy donors. Study results and limitations: Presence/absence analyses assumed roughly uniform sequencing depth across donors, which may not hold.

PCR was performed using 60 Vbeta and 13 Jbeta primers. In the original workflow: A follow-up analysis tallied 70 million to 80 million unique TCR beta chains, roughly 11 million shared. Only in-frame clones appear in the TCRdb table, and some are missing; sequencing was by immunoSEQ multiplex PCR. V and J calls and clone size are given by that table; D and trimming were obtained from the DNA. The sample contains under 300,000 clones, 80% to 85% of which appear only once. In its sample, this clone was seen a few times. Its cognate antigen is unknown. This clonotype originated in a woman aged 55-70 years in good health and CMV-seropositive. Sequencing used PBMCs.

The CDR3, as DNA: TGCGCCAGCAGACCTACGGGACAGGGTGGGACCGAAGCTTTCTTT. As protein: CASRPTGQGGTEAFF. This chain links TRBV5-1 with TRBJ1-1, with 9 bases that match TRBD1. V shed 5 bases and J 8 bases; nucleotides not matched to a gene: 13. The CDR3 has 15 residues. The germline V gene encodes CDR1 SGHRS and CDR2 YFSETQ.